This passage covers 23 T cell receptor delta chains from one sample sequenced in a study of γδ T cells in repeated Plasmodium falciparum infection. Bulk repertoires came from Vgamma9/Vdelta2+ or Vdelta2-negative gammadelta T cells flow-sorted from PBMC. TCRdb called clones anew from the multiplex PCR reads with CATT. Found here are roughly 93,000 delta-chain clones, 0.85% to 1% of them singletons; the top ten hold just under 10%. Material: gamma-delta T cells from blood. The source of these receptors is a pool of human donors (malaria-infected and uninfected, not separated).

In this sample, this clone turned up a few times. A single base is all that separates this from a far larger clone, so a read error is likely. This specimen includes other DNA sequences encoding the same CDR3. The J gene went uncalled, whereas the V gene is TRDV2; TRDD3, as called in the table, went unchecked against the DNA. Looked up from germline, CDR1 is GEAIGNYY and CDR2 is EKD. The CDR3 loop spans 16 amino acids. Here the CDR3 DNA reads TGTGCCTGTGACACCGTTTTGCCTGGGGGACTAGCACAGCTCTTCTTT. It is translated as CACDTVLPGGLAQLFF.

In its sample, this clone was seen many times. A far larger clone is just one base off, so this is likely a read error. Other DNA sequences within the sample encode an identical CDR3. This rearrangement joins TRAV36/DV7 to TRDJ1, with 11 bases matching TRDD3. Germline V gene sequence: CDR1 VTNFRS, CDR2 LTSSGIE (reference sequence). The CDR3 is made up of 12 amino acids. CDR3 sequence reads: CAVLYWGIKLIF. CDR3 sequence (DNA): TGCGCTGTGCTGTACTGGGGGATAAAACTCATCTTT.

This clone was seen a few times. A read error is the likely source, as a far larger clone sits one nucleotide away. Additional DNA sequences in this sample encode the identical CDR3. The chain employs TRDV1 and TRDJ1; 13 bases are a match to TRDD3. Per the germline V gene, CDR1 is TSWWSYY and CDR2 is QGS. The CDR3 runs 19 residues. CDR3: CALGDPWSGTGGYGVKLIF. In DNA, the CDR3 is TGCGCTCTTGGGGATCCGTGGTCGGGTACTGGGGGATACGGCGTAAAACTCATCTTT.

A word on this clone: TCRdb has a much larger clone's protein, which differs at residues 4 and 14 from the translation of this DNA, likely because of a read error; what is shown is the protein translated from the DNA. The chain uses TRDV1 and TRDJ1, with TRDD3 matching over 12 bases. The CDR3 is 18 residues long. CDR1 is TSWWSYY, CDR2 QGS, per germline. The CDR3 nucleotides are TGTGCTCTTAGGGAAACGCAGGAACTACTGGGGGATACCCATAAACTCATCTTT. Protein: CALRETQELLGDTHKLIF.

About this clone: TCRdb's listed protein matches a much larger clone and diverges from this DNA's translation at residue 10, likely through a read error; the protein shown comes from the DNA. The CDR3 protein is CACDTPWKVWDTYTDKLIF. CDR3 bases: TGTGCCTGTGACACGCCTTGGAAGGTGTGGGATACGTACACCGATAAACTCATCTTT. The chain uses TRDV2 and TRDJ1, with 8 bases matching TRDD3. TCRdb does not report a J gene; here it was assigned by matching the DNA to germline references. Germline V gene data show CDR1 as GEAIGNYY and CDR2 as EKD. V was pared by 1 base and J by 0 bases, with 15 bases of the junction left unmatched. This CDR3 region has 19 residues.

Regarding this clone: Germline and junction disagree at one end, which may indicate a read error. The rearrangement links TRDV1 to TRDJ1; 7 bases fit TRDD3. CDR1 and CDR2 from the germline V gene are TSWWSYY and QGS. There are 25 residues in the CDR3. The CDR3 DNA reads TGTGCTCATGGGGACTCAGCCTACACCCATACTGGGGTCTTAAAGCCTGGTGGTCACACCGATAAACTCATCTTT. It yields the protein CAHGDSAYTHTGVLKPGGHTDKLIF.

This clone was seen at least ten times. The chain links TRDV2 to TRDJ1; D may be TRDD3 (7 bases). The V gene lost 3 bases and the J gene lost 0 bases, with 16 bases spanning the gap. The CDR3 loop spans 16 amino acids. CDR1 and CDR2 from the germline V gene are GEAIGNYY and EKD. The CDR3 region is CACDPLGEINTDKLIF. The CDR3 DNA reads TGTGCCTGTGACCCCTTGGGGGAAATAAACACCGATAAACTCATCTTT.

This clone was picked up a small number of times. A far larger clone is just one base off, so this is likely a read error. The same CDR3 also results from other DNA sequences found in this sample. The chain combines TRDV1 with TRDJ1, with D tentatively TRDD3 (6 bases). The J gene, absent from TCRdb, was called here by matching the DNA to germline. The V end was cut by 3 bases, the J end by 8 bases, with 10 bases between. This CDR3 comprises 12 residues. Germline assignment: CDR1 TSWWSYY and CDR2 QGS. CDR3 region: CALGEWGGKLIF. The CDR3 DNA follows: TGTGCTCTTGGGGAGTGGGGGGGAAAACTCATCTTT.

As for this clone: TCRdb's protein for this DNA is that of a much larger clone and differs from the translation at residue 7, likely a read error; the protein shown is the DNA translation. The gene calls are TRDV2 and TRDJ3; no definite D call. The J gene is not listed in TCRdb, so it was assigned here from a DNA match to germline. The CDR3 runs 19 residues. The germline gives CDR1 GEAIGNYY, CDR2 EKD. Between the trimmed V and J ends, which lost 3 bases and 0 bases, there was a span of 17 bases. The CDR3 spells CACDPARTGDSWDTRQMFF. The DNA for the CDR3 is TGTGCCTGTGACCCCGCGAGGACGGGTGACTCCTGGGACACCCGACAGATGTTTTTC.

Note on this clone: This DNA's translation and the protein TCRdb lists, from a much larger clone, do not match at residue 20, likely due to a read error; the protein shown is translated from the DNA. V and J are TRDV2 and TRDJ1; 8 nucleotides line up with TRDD3. TCRdb records no J gene; here it was assigned by comparing the DNA to germline. Germline V gives CDR1 GEAIGNYY, CDR2 EKD. This CDR3 is 23 amino acids long. The CDR3 reads CACDSEGDKREVLGSSRTDRLIF. CDR3 sequence (DNA): TGTGCCTGTGACTCTGAGGGGGATAAAAGAGAGGTTTTGGGATCTAGTCGTACCGATAGACTCATCTTT.

This clone was counted at least ten times. TCRdb's listed protein matches a much larger clone and diverges from this DNA's translation at residue 4, likely through a read error; the protein shown comes from the DNA. V and J are TRDV2 and TRDJ1; D is unresolved. The length of the CDR3 is 16 residues. The germline V gene has CDR1 GEAIGNYY and CDR2 EKD. The CDR3 protein is CACGTVEVQYTDKLIF. CDR3 DNA: TGTGCCTGTGGCACCGTGGAGGTCCAGTACACCGATAAACTCATCTTT.

This clone was counted ten times or more. A read error is likely here: a far larger clone is one base away. The chain employs TRDV2 and TRDJ1; 13 bases line up with TRDD3. The CDR3 contains 18 residues. Germline CDR1 reads GEAIGNYY; CDR2 reads EKD. V shed 0 bases and J 2 bases; nucleotides not matched to a gene: 8. The CDR3 loop reads CACDTSLLGDTKTDKLIF. The CDR3 region has the DNA TGTGCCTGTGACACCTCGTTACTGGGGGATACGAAGACCGATAAACTCATCTTT.

This clone was recorded a few times. Translating this DNA gives a protein that differs at residue 11 from the TCRdb one, which belongs to a much larger clone; a read error is likely, and the protein shown is this translation. The rearrangement links TRDV2 to TRDJ1; 8 nucleotides line up with TRDD3. Here the J gene came from matching the DNA to germline, since TCRdb omits it. Unmatched junction bases numbered 11, after V lost 0 bases and J lost 0 bases. The CDR3 has 18 residues. The germline gives CDR1 GEAIGNYY, CDR2 EKD. CDR3: CACDTVSGYAWYTDKLIF. CDR3 in DNA: TGTGCCTGTGACACCGTCTCGGGATACGCGTGGTACACCGATAAACTCATCTTT.

This clone was picked up a small number of times. Translating this DNA gives a protein that differs at residue 16 from the TCRdb one, which belongs to a much larger clone; a read error is likely, and the protein shown is this translation. CDR3 nucleotide sequence: TGTGCTCTTGGGGGGGGCGTCCTCAGGATACGCTCGTACACCGATAGACTCATCTTT. It specifies CALGGGVLRIRSYTDRLIF. This rearrangement joins TRDV1 to TRDJ1, with 7 bases fitting TRDD3. The J gene comes from matching the DNA to germline here; TCRdb lacks it. The CDR3 is made up of 19 amino acids. Germline V lookup: CDR1 TSWWSYY, CDR2 QGS.

This clone was found many times. This same CDR3 is encoded by further DNA sequences in the sample. This sequence joins TRDV1 and TRDJ1; 7 nucleotides match TRDD3. V shed 0 bases and J 0 bases; nucleotides not matched to a gene: 10. CDR1 TSWWSYY and CDR2 QGS come from the germline V gene. The CDR3 loop spans 18 amino acids. This CDR3 is CALGELLTGGIYTDKLIF. CDR3 nucleotide sequence: TGTGCTCTTGGGGAACTCCTAACAGGGGGGATCTACACCGATAAACTCATCTTT.

Comments on this clone: TCRdb's protein for this DNA is that of a much larger clone and differs from the translation at residue 8, likely a read error; the protein shown is the DNA translation. The rearrangement uses TRDV1 and TRDJ1, with 12 positions matching TRDD3. TCRdb supplies no J gene; here it was assigned by aligning the nucleotide sequence to germline. The junction had 29 bases not matched to a gene; V was cut back by 0 bases and J by 3 bases. The germline CDR1 and CDR2 sequences are TSWWSYY and QGS. This CDR3 has 25 residues. In DNA form, the CDR3 reads TGTGCTCTTGGGGAACTACCCTGTGTCGCCATTAAAATTCCGGTACTGGGGGATACCCCCGATAAACTCATCTTT. It codes for CALGELPCVAIKIPVLGDTPDKLIF.

This clone was seen a few times. TCRdb's listed protein matches a much larger clone and diverges from this DNA's translation at residue 14, likely through a read error; the protein shown comes from the DNA. This chain joins TRDV2 and TRDJ1; the D call may be TRDD2 or TRDD3 (6 bases each). No J gene is reported in TCRdb; it was inferred here by comparing the DNA with germline. The CDR3 is 19 amino acids. The V gene's germline CDR1 is GEAIGNYY and CDR2 EKD. V gave up 1 base and J gave up 4 bases, with 27 bases separating them. CDR3 sequence reads: CACDTGSYTGLLYIDKLIF. CDR3 bases: TGTGCCTGTGACACGGGATCCTACACTGGGCTACTTTACATCGATAAACTCATCTTT.

This clone occurred a few times. Only one base separates this from a far larger clonotype, so it likely reflects a read error. The chain is built from TRDV1 and TRDJ1; D perhaps matches TRDD3 (5 bases). The J gene comes from matching the DNA to germline here; TCRdb lacks it. The V gene's germline CDR1 is TSWWSYY and CDR2 QGS. Between the trimmed V and J ends, which lost 2 bases and 4 bases, there was a span of 23 bases. This CDR3 region has 18 residues. Here the CDR3 reads CALGEFPAPVIRNDKLIF. The CDR3 coding sequence is TGTGCTCTTGGGGAATTCCCCGCTCCGGTCATACGGAACGATAAACTCATCTTT.

As regards this clone: TCRdb shows a much larger clone's protein in place of this DNA's translation, and the two differ at residue 5, likely through a read error; the protein shown is translated from the DNA. The chain combines TRDV1 with TRDJ1; 9 nucleotides agree with TRDD3. The J gene comes from matching the DNA to germline here; TCRdb lacks it. The length of the CDR3 is 22 residues. Germline values: CDR1 TSWWSYY, CDR2 QGS. With V trimmed by 4 bases and J by 0 bases, 24 bases remained unmatched. CDR3 in DNA: TGTGCTCTTGGGGGACAGGGATTAAAGCGAGGGAGGGGGATACCGTACACCGATAAACTCATCTTT. It codes for CALGGQGLKRGRGIPYTDKLIF.

This clone was detected a few times. The protein that TCRdb holds for this DNA derives from a much larger clone and differs from the translated DNA at residue 8, which likely indicates a read error; the protein shown here is translated from the DNA. The chain recombines TRDV1 with TRDJ1; TRDD3 aligns across 13 bases. TCRdb lists no J gene, so it was determined here by aligning the DNA to germline. This CDR3 has 30 amino acids. Germline-derived CDR1 and CDR2 are TSWWSYY and QGS. Trimming removed 5 bases from V and 0 bases from J; junction bases left unmatched: 45. The CDR3 loop is CALGTQARSPKPLPYWGIRTPFLNTDKLIF. The DNA for the CDR3 is TGTGCTCTTGGGACTCAGGCGCGATCACCGAAACCTCTCCCATACTGGGGGATACGCACGCCCTTCCTAAACACCGATAAACTCATCTTT.

Worth noting for this clone: A far larger clone is one base from this, pointing to a likely read error. The sample has other DNA sequences that encode this CDR3 too. This chain joins TRDV1 and TRDJ2; D is perhaps TRDD3 (6 bases). The CDR3 loop spans 17 amino acids. Per the germline V gene, CDR1 is TSWWSYY and CDR2 is QGS. CDR3 coding DNA: TGTGCTCTTGGGGAATTTGATTGGGGGTCCTTGTCAGCACAGCTCTTCTTT. The encoded protein is CALGEFDWGSLSAQLFF.

Notes on this clone: TCRdb lists the protein of a much larger clone for this DNA, which differs at residue 7, so this is likely a read error; the protein given here is translated from the DNA itself. The chain couples TRDV1 to TRDJ1; 11 bases are shared with TRDD3. No J gene is reported in TCRdb; it was inferred here by comparing the DNA with germline. From germline, CDR1 is TSWWSYY and CDR2 QGS. The J segment lost 0 bases and the V segment lost 1 base, leaving 19 bases of the junction unmatched. This CDR3 region has 22 residues. CDR3 DNA sequence: TGTGCTCTTGGGGAACCTCCCTACGGTCTACTGGGGGATATTTGCTACACCGATAAACTCATCTTT. It specifies CALGEPPYGLLGDICYTDKLIF.

This clone was picked up many times. TCRdb pairs this DNA with a much larger clone's protein that differs at residue 10, likely a read error; the protein shown was translated from the DNA. V is TRDV2 and J is TRDJ2; 9 nucleotides agree with TRDD3. TCRdb carries no J gene annotation; the J gene was assigned here by matching the DNA with germline. The CDR3 extends over 20 amino acids. In germline, CDR1 is GEAIGNYY, CDR2 EKD. V lost 0 bases, J lost 1 base, and 14 bases stayed unmatched. DNA of the CDR3: TGTGCCTGTGACACCCTTACTGGGGGACCGAGCAAAGATTTGACAGCACAACTCTTCTTT. It translates to CACDTLTGGPSKDLTAQLFF.